This TCR beta chain was obtained from a study of human T cells and chemical hapten exposure. Regarding the study as a whole: A positive correlation with patch test score was shown by PT1 expanded TCR counts.

This clonotype came up many times. What it binds is unknown. TCRdb reanalysed the RACE reads using MiXCR and keeps one entry per CDR3 protein. The sample lists 25,000 to 35,000 distinct CDR3 sequences; 4.5% to 7.5% were seen once. Described time point: patch test 3, about 24 weeks after DPC sensitization. Treatment denoted: therapeutic diphenylcyclopropenone sensitization with weekly scalp DPC. CDR3 length: 15 residues. Trimming pared 0 bases from V and 3 bases from J, leaving 9 bases between. Germline V CDR1 and CDR2: LGHNA, YSLEER. The chain carries TRBV4-3 and TRBJ1-5; unclear D gene. The TCR was taken from a man aged 25-45 years with alopecia areata. Some clones in this sample may be carry-over from other donors' samples. Sequencing used whole blood, obtained in connection with sensitization to the hapten diphenylcyclopropenone (DPC). The CDR3: CASSQDSTNNQPQHF. The CDR3 nucleotides read TGCGCCAGCAGCCAAGATAGCACTAACAATCAGCCCCAGCATTTT.